This TCR beta chain originates from a study of T cell repertoires in cytomegalovirus infection (dated by TCRdb to between 2019 and 2020). Looking at the study overall: Peptide stimulations targeted recently identified HLA-C-restricted CMV epitopes, whose presentation resists viral immunomodulation, together with well-studied HLA-B-restricted epitopes. The HLA type of each donor mattered for the analysis, because public TCR beta signatures pointed to carriage of CMV infection along with the matching HLA type. What the research found in general, with its limitations: In both this cohort and an independent 352-donor cohort, the cumulative frequency of public TCR beta family members distinguished carriers of CMV infection plus the relevant HLA type. The ex vivo response was dominated by HLA-C-restricted CMV-specific TCR beta clonotypes, and the single most frequent clonotype in two of eight donors was supplied by these HLA-C-restricted clonotypes.

Sample treatment or condition, as interpreted from the label and publication: in vitro stimulation with specific CMV peptide epitopes to enrich CMV-specific T cells. The CDR3 sequence holds 14 residues, the cysteine and phenylalanine included. CDR3 DNA is the only sequence kept; it has 42 bases, read in frame from the first base. The germline V gene supplies CDR1 MNHEY and CDR2 SVGEGT. The germline V and J ends show losses of 7 bases and 1 base respectively, and no gene match explains 6 bases of the junction. Note on this clonotype: Its antigen has not been determined. One base away there is no much larger clone; base qualities are not given.

Sequenced on an Illumina HiSeq 1500. The raw public data were reprocessed by TCRdb itself: fastp quality trimming at Q25, MiXCR clonotype calling, in-frame beta chains only. Duplicate CDR3 protein sequences are folded into a single record with the most common DNA and genes. In this sample the table shows about 740,000 distinct CDR3 sequences, 30% to 35% of which occur a single time. The ten largest clones capture 18% of the sample. The sample in question was cultured PBMCs, obtained from culture after CMV antigen stimulation. This TCR was recovered from a human donor in good health (CMV status not recorded). Some clones in this sample may be carry-over from other donors' samples. The chain is assembled from TRBV6-2 or TRBV6-3 and TRBJ1-2, with 7 middle bases fitting TRBD1. In nucleotides, the sequence is TGTGCCAGCATGACGACAGGGTTTAACTATGGCTACACCTTC. Its protein is CASMTTGFNYGYTF.